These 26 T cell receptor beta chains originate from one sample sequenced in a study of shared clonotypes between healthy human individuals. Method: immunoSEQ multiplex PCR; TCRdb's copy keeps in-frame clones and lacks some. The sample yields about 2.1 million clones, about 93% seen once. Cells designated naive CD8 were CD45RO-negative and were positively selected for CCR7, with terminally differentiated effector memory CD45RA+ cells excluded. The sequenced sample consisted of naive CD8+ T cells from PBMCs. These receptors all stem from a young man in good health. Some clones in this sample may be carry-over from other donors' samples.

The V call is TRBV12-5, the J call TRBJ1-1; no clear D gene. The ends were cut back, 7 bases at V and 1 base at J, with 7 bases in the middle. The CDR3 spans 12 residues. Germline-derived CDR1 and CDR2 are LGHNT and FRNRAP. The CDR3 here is CASARRNTEAFF. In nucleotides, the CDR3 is TGTGCTAGTGCCCGCAGGAACACTGAAGCTTTCTTT.

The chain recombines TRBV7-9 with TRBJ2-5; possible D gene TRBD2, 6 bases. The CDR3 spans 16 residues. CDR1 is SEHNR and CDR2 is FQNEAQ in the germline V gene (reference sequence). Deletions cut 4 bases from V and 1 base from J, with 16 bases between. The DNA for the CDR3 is TGTGCCAGCAGCTCGGCACCGGGAGCGAGCCAAGAGACCCAGTACTTC. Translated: CASSSAPGASQETQYF.

The CDR3 nucleotides read TGTGCCAGCAGGGACAGTTCATGGTCCTACAATGAGCAGTTCTTC. Its translation is CASRDSSWSYNEQFF. V gene TRBV5-8 combines with J gene TRBJ2-1; perhaps TRBD1 as D (6 bases). Germline V gene lookup returns CDR1 SGHTS and CDR2 YDEGEE. The CDR3 is 15 amino acids. V was shortened by 5 bases and J by 1 base, with 13 bases between the two germline ends.

CDR3 amino acids: CASRPGQLSNQPQHF. In DNA form, the CDR3 reads TGTGCCAGCAGGCCGGGACAGCTTAGCAATCAGCCCCAGCATTTT. The chain has TRBV6-5 and TRBJ1-5; 7 bases are a match to TRBD1. The CDR3 extends over 15 amino acids. The germline V gene encodes CDR1 MNHEY and CDR2 SVGAGI. The ends lost 6 bases at V and 0 bases at J; junction bases unmatched: 5.

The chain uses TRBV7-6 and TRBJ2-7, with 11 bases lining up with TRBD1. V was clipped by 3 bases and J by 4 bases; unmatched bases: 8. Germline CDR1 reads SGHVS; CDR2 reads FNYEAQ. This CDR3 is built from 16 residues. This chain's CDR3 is CASSFTRTGGVYEQYF. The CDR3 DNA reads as TGTGCCAGCAGCTTTACTCGGACAGGGGGCGTTTACGAGCAGTACTTC.

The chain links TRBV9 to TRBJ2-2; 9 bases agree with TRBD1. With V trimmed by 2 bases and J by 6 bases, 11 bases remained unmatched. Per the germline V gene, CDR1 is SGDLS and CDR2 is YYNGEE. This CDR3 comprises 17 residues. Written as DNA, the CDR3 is TGTGCCAGCAGCGTGGACAGGGGAACAGTGGGACCCGGGGAGCTGTTTTTT. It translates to CASSVDRGTVGPGELFF.

The chain's CDR3 is CASSPTGLEQYF. The CDR3 bases are TGTGCCAGCAGCCCGACAGGGTTGGAGCAGTACTTC. The chain employs TRBV6-1 and TRBJ2-7; 7 bases are shared with TRBD1. J was trimmed by 7 bases and V by 6 bases; bases with no gene match: 6. The CDR3 has 12 residues. Germline CDR1 and CDR2: MNHNS and SASEGT.

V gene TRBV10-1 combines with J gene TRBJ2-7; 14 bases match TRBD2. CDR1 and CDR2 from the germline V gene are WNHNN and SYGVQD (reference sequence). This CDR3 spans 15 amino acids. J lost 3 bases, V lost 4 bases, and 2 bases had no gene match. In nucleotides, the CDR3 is TGCGCCAGCAGTGGTGGGACTAGCGGGGGCTACGAGCAGTACTTC. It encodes CASSGGTSGGYEQYF.

The CDR3 sequence is CASSPRLAEGIGAKNIQYF. The CDR3 DNA reads as TGTGCCAGCAGCCCCCGACTAGCGGAGGGTATAGGAGCCAAAAACATTCAGTACTTC. J is TRBJ2-4 and V is TRBV5-5, with TRBD2 identical over 9 bases. The germline gives CDR1 SGHKS, CDR2 YYEKEE (reference sequence). The CDR3 sequence is 19 residues long. Germline trimming cut 4 bases from V and 0 bases from J; bases unmatched to any gene: 14. The variable domain in full, with the rest retrieved from reference TRBV5-5 and TRBJ2-4, is DAGVTQSPTHLIKTRGQQVTLRCSPISGHKSVSWYQQVLGQGPQFIFQYYEKEERGRGNFPDRFSARQFPNYSSELNVNALLLGDSALYLCASSPRLAEGIGAKNIQYFGAGTRLSVL.

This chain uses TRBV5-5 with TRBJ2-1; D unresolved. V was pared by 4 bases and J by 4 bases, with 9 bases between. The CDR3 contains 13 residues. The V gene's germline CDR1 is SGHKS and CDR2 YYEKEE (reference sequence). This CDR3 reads CASSEGRYNEQFF. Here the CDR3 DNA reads TGTGCCAGCAGCGAAGGACGTTACAATGAGCAGTTCTTC.

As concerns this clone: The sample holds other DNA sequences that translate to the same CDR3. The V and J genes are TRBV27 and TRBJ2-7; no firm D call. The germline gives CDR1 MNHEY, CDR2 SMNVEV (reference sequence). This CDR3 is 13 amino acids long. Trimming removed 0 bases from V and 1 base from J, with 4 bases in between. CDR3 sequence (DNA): TGTGCCAGCAGTTTATCGGCGTCCTACGAGCAGTACTTC. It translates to CASSLSASYEQYF.

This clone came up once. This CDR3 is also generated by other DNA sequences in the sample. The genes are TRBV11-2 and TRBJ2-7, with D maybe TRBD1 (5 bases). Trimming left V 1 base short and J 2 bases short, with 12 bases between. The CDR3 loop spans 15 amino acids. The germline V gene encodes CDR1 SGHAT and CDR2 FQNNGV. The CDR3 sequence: CASSLGAGRAYEQYF. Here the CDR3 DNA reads TGTGCCAGCAGCTTAGGGGCAGGGCGAGCCTACGAGCAGTACTTC.

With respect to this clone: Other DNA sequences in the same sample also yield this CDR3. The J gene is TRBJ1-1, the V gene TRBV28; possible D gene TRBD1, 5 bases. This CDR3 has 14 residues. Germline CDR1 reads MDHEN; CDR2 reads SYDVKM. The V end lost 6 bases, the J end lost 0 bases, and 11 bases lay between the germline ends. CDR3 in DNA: TGTGCCAGCAGCCTAACAGGACTGAACACTGAAGCTTTCTTT. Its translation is CASSLTGLNTEAFF.

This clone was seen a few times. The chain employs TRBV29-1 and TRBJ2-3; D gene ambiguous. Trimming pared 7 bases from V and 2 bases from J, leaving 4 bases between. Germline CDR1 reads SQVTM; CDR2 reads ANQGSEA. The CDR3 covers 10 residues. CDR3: CSATTDTQYF. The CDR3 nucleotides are TGCAGCGCCACCACAGATACGCAGTATTTT.

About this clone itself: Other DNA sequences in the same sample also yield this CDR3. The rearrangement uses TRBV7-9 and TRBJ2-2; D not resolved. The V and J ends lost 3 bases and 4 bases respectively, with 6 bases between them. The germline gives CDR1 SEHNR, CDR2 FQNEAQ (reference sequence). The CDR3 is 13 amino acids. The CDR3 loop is CASSFAGTGELFF. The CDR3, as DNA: TGTGCCAGCAGCTTTGCCGGCACCGGGGAGCTGTTTTTT.

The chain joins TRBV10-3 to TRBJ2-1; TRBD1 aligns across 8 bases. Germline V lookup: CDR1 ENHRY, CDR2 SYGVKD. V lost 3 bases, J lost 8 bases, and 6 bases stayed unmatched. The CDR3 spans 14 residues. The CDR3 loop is CAISEGTGTDEQFF. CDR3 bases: TGTGCCATCAGTGAAGGGACAGGAACGGATGAGCAGTTCTTC.

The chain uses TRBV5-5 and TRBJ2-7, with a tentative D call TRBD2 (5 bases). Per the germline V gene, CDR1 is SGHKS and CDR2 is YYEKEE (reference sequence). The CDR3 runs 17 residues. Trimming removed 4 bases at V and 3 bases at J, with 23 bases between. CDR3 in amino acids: CASSLDLHGGPYYEQYF. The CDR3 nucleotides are TGTGCCAGCAGCCTGGATCTACATGGAGGACCCTACTACGAGCAGTACTTC.

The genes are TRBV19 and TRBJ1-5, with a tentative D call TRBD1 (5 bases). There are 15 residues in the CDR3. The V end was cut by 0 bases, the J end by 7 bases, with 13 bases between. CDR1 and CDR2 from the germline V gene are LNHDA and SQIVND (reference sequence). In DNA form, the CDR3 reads TGTGCCAGTAGTATAGATCTTTTCGGGGGGCAGCCCCAGCATTTT. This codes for CASSIDLFGGQPQHF.

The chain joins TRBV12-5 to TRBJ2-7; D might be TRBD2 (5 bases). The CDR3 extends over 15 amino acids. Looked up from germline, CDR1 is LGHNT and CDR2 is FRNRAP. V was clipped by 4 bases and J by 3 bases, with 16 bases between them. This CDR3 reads CASGSSPLRGYEQYF. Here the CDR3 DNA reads TGTGCTAGTGGTTCGTCCCCCCTCCGGGGCTACGAGCAGTACTTC.

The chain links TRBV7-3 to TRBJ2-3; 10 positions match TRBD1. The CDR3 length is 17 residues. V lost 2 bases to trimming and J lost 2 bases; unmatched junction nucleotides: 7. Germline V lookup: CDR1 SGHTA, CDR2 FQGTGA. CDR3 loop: CASSLRGTGVLTDTQYF. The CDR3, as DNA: TGTGCCAGCAGCTTACGCGGGACAGGGGTTCTCACAGATACGCAGTATTTT.

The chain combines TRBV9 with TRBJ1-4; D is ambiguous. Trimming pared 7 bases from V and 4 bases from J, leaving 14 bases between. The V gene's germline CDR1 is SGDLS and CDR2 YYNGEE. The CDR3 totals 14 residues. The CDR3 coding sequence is TGTGCCAGCTCCTGGAGGACGGATAATGAAAAACTGTTTTTT. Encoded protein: CASSWRTDNEKLFF.

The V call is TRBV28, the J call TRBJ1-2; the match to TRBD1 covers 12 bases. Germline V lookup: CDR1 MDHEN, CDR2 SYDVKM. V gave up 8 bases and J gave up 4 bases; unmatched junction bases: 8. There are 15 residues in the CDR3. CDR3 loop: CASSFLGQGAYGYTF. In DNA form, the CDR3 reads TGTGCCAGCTCCTTCTTGGGACAGGGGGCCTATGGCTACACCTTC.

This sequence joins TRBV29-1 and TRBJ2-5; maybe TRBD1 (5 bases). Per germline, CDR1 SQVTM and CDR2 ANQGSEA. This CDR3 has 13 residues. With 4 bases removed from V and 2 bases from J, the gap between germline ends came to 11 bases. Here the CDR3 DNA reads TGCAGCGTTGTCGCGACAGAACAAGAGACCCAGTACTTC. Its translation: CSVVATEQETQYF.

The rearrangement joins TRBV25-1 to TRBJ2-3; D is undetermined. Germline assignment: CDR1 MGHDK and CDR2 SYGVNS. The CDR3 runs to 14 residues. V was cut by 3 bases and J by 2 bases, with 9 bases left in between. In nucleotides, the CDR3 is TGTGCCAGCAGTGATAGGCAGATCACAGATACGCAGTATTTT. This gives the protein CASSDRQITDTQYF.

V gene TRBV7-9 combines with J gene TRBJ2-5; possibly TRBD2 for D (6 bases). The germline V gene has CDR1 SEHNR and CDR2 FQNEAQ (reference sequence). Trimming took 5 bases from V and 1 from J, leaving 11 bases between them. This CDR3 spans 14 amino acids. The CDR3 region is CASSPGTSQETQYF. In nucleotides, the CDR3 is TGTGCCAGCAGCCCAGGGACTTCCCAAGAGACCCAGTACTTC.

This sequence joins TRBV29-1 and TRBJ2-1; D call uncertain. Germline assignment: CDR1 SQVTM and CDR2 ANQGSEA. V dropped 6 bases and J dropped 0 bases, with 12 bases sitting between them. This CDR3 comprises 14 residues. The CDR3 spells CSVLIFSSYNEQFF. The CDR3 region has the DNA TGCAGCGTCCTAATCTTCTCCTCCTACAATGAGCAGTTCTTC.